The source of this T cell receptor beta chain is a study of blood T cell repertoires in COVID-19. Overall study context: The origin of the acute and convalescent COVID-19 samples was the United States, Italy and Spain. Sample material is recorded as cDNA or gDNA derived from T cells, B-cell-depleted T cells, or PBMCs.

Here immunoSEQ multiplex PCR was the method, and the copy in TCRdb shows in-frame clones only, minus some. Of roughly 380,000 clones detected, about 88% appear once; the ten largest clones hold almost 3%. Individuals aged roughly 18 to 95 years were recruited from around 22 US areas. Cohort 3 recovered donors had two negative PCRs, clearance, or symptom resolution. The clonotype comes from a woman aged 25 to 39 who had recovered from COVID-19. The source material was PBMCs or T cells enriched from blood (not recorded which).

CDR3 residues: CASGIQGRNTEAFF. As DNA, the CDR3 is TGTGCCAGCGGGATACAGGGGAGGAACACTGAAGCTTTCTTT. This sequence joins TRBV28 and TRBJ1-1; 7 bases are shared with TRBD1. The CDR3 contains 14 residues. CDR1 and CDR2 from the germline V gene are MDHEN and SYDVKM. Trimming at V came to 8 bases and at J to 1 base, leaving 7 bases not matched to a gene. The complete variable domain, with remaining parts taken from reference TRBV28 and TRBJ1-1, reads DVKVTQSSRYLVKRTGEKVFLECVQDMDHENMFWYRQDPGLGLRLIYFSYDVKMKEKGDIPEGYSVSREKKERFSLILESASTNQTSMYLCASGIQGRNTEAFFGQGTRLTVV.